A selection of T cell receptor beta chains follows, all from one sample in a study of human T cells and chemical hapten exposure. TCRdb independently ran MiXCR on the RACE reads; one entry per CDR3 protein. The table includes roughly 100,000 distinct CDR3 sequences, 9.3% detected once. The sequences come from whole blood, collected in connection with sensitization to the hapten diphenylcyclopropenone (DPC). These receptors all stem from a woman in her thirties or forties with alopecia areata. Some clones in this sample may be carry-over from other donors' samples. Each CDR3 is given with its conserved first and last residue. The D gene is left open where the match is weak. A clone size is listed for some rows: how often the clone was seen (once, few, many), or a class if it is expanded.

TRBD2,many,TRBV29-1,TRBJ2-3,CSVKGGPGTDTQYF,TGCAGCGTTAAGGGAGGGCCAGGCACAGATACGCAGTATTTT
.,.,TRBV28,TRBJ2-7,CASSRDFYYEQYF,TGTGCCAGCAGTCGGGACTTTTACTACGAGCAGTACTTC
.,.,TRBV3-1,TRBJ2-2,CASSHSRAPLNTGELFF,TGTGCCAGCAGCCATAGCCGAGCCCCGCTGAACACCGGGGAGCTGTTTTTT
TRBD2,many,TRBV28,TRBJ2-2,CASSVPGLAGDTGELFF,TGTGCCAGCAGTGTACCGGGACTAGCGGGGGACACCGGGGAGCTGTTTTTT
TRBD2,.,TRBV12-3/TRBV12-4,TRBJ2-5,CASSSWDYKGTQYF,TGTGCCAGCAGTTCCTGGGACTATAAAGGGACCCAGTACTTC
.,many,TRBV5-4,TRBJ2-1,CASSDRGSDEQFF,TGTGCCAGCAGCGACCGGGGATCTGATGAGCAGTTCTTC
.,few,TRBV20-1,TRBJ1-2,CSADRALANYGYTF,TGCAGTGCTGACCGGGCCCTAGCTAATTATGGCTACACCTTC
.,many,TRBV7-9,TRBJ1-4,CASSRTAVNEKLFF,TGTGCCAGCAGCCGGACAGCAGTTAATGAAAAACTGTTTTTT
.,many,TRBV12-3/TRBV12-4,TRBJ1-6,CASTVAILSPLHF,TGTGCCAGCACTGTGGCCATCCTTTCACCCCTCCACTTT
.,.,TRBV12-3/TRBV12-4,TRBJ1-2,CASTNGRNYGYTF,TGTGCCAGCACCAACGGACGGAACTATGGCTACACCTTC
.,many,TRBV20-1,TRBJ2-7,CSARDGGMNYEQYF,TGCAGTGCTAGAGATGGAGGGATGAACTACGAGCAGTACTTC
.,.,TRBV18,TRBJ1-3,CASSPTDEGNTIYF,TGTGCCAGCTCACCGACGGACGAAGGAAACACCATATATTTT
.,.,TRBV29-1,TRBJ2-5,CSVQPPGETQYF,TGCAGCGTTCAACCCCCCGGGGAGACCCAGTACTTC
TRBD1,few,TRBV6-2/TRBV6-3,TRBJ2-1,CASSYSLTGGFDEQFF,TGTGCCAGCAGTTACTCGCTGACAGGGGGCTTCGATGAGCAGTTCTTC
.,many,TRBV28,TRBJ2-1,CASSFWGYNEQFF,TGTGCCAGCAGTTTCTGGGGGTACAATGAGCAGTTCTTC
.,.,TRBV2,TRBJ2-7,CASSGLNYEQYF,TGTGCCAGCAGCGGCTTAAACTACGAGCAGTACTTC
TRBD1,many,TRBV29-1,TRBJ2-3,CSARTGYTDTQYF,TGCAGCGCCCGGACAGGGTACACAGATACGCAGTATTTT
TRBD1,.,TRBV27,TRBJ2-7,CASSLHRGRIGEQYF,TGTGCCAGCAGTTTACACAGGGGGCGTATAGGGGAGCAGTACTTC
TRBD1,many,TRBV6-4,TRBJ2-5,CASSHRGEETQYF,TGTGCCAGCAGCCACAGGGGGGAAGAGACCCAGTACTTC
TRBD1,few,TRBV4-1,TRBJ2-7,CASSQAWTGLDEQYF,TGCGCCAGCAGCCAAGCCTGGACAGGGTTAGACGAGCAGTACTTC
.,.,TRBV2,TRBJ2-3,CASSTHVGIGISETDTQYF,TGTGCCAGCAGTACCCACGTCGGAATAGGTATCTCAGAGACAGATACGCAGTATTTT
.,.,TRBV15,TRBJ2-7,CATSRERAYEQYF,TGTGCCACCAGCAGAGAACGAGCCTACGAGCAGTACTTC
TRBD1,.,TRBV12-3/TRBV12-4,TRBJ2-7,CASSPSGQGMYEQYF,TGTGCCAGCAGTCCTTCGGGACAGGGAATGTACGAGCAGTACTTC
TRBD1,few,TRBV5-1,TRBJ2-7,CASSTSRGTGSTYEQYF,TGCGCCAGCAGCACCTCCCGCGGGACAGGGTCGACCTACGAGCAGTACTTC
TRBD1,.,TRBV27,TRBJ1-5,CASSSTGGSNQPQHF,TGTGCCAGCAGTTCCACAGGGGGTAGCAATCAGCCCCAGCATTTT
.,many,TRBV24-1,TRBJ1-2,CATSDTVNYGYTF,TGTGCCACCAGTGACACGGTAAACTATGGCTACACCTTC
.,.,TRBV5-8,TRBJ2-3,CASSLAGASSTDTQYF,TGTGCCAGCAGCTTGGCGGGGGCCTCTAGCACAGATACGCAGTATTTT
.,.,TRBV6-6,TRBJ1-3,CASSYSAGKSGNTIYF,TGTGCCAGCAGTTACTCGGCAGGGAAGTCTGGAAACACCATATATTTT
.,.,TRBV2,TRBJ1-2,CASSSYGYNYGYTF,TGTGCCAGCAGTTCTTACGGCTACAACTATGGCTACACCTTC
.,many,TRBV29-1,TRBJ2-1,CSVRRSWDWRGNEQFF,TGCAGCGTCCGCCGATCTTGGGACTGGCGGGGCAATGAGCAGTTCTTC
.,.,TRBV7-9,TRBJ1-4,CASSLEREKLFF,TGTGCCAGCAGCTTAGAGAGGGAAAAACTGTTTTTT
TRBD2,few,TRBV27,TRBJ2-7,CASSHVAGPSYEQYF,TGTGCCAGCAGTCACGTAGCGGGACCCTCCTACGAGCAGTACTTC
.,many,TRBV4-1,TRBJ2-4,CASSQARMGYIQYF,TGCGCCAGCAGCCAAGCTAGGATGGGGTACATTCAGTACTTC
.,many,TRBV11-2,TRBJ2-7,CASSKLAGRYEQYF,TGTGCCAGCAGCAAACTGGCGGGGAGGTACGAGCAGTACTTC
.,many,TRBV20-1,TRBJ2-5,CSASPRGGQYQETQYF,TGCAGTGCTTCGCCTAGGGGGGGCCAGTACCAAGAGACCCAGTACTTC
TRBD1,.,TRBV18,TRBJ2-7,CASSPRLRDRIYEQYF,TGTGCCAGCTCGCCTCGGCTCCGGGACAGAATCTACGAGCAGTACTTC
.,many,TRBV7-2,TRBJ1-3,CASSLGQLSGNTIYF,TGTGCCAGCAGCTTAGGGCAGCTCTCTGGAAACACCATATATTTT
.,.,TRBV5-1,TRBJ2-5,CASVAEETQYF,TGCGCCAGCGTGGCGGAAGAGACCCAGTACTTC
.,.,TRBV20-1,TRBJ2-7,CSARGGAFPYF,TGCAGTGCTAGAGGAGGGGCATTCCCGTACTTC
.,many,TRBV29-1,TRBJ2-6,CSVQESGANVLTF,TGCAGCGTGCAGGAGTCTGGGGCCAACGTCCTGACTTTC
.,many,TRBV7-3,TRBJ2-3,CASSRLFTDTQYF,TGTGCCAGCAGCCGACTATTTACAGATACGCAGTATTTT
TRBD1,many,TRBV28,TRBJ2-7,CASRQGYEQYF,TGTGCCAGTAGACAGGGCTACGAGCAGTACTTC
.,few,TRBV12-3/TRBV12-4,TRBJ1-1,CASSLRGAPLNTEAFF,TGTGCCAGCAGTTTAAGAGGGGCCCCATTGAACACTGAAGCTTTCTTT
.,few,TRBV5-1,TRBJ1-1,CASSLEALVGTEAFF,TGCGCCAGCAGCTTGGAGGCCCTAGTGGGCACTGAAGCTTTCTTT